This T cell receptor (beta chain) appears in the sequencing data of a study of T cell repertoires in cytomegalovirus infection (dated by TCRdb to the late 2010s). Regarding the study in general: The peptide stimulations were aimed at well-studied HLA-B-restricted epitopes as well as recently identified HLA-C-restricted CMV epitopes, whose presentation resists viral immunomodulation. Because public TCR beta signatures pointed to carriage of CMV infection together with the matching HLA type, the HLA type of each donor mattered for the analysis.

According to the study, the label for this sample's treatment or condition signals: in vitro stimulation with specific CMV peptide epitopes to enrich CMV-specific T cells. As regards this clonotype: Its antigen target is currently unknown. One base away there is no much larger clone; base qualities are not given.

The study at large found these results: In both this cohort and an independent roughly 350-donor cohort, the cumulative frequency of public TCR beta family members distinguished carriers of CMV infection plus the relevant HLA type. In the ex vivo response, HLA-C-restricted CMV-specific TCR beta clonotypes were dominant, and in two of eight donors the single most frequent clonotype came from this HLA-C-restricted group.

The CDR3 runs 15 amino acids, cysteine and phenylalanine included. The entry retains the CDR3 DNA only, 45 bases that are in frame from base 1. Between the V and J ends, shortened by 2 bases and 0 bases respectively, the junction contains 10 bases. The germline V gene specifies MNHNS as CDR1 and SASEGT as CDR2. TCRdb names Illumina HiSeq 1500 as the instrument used. The public reads were reanalyzed by TCRdb: fastp trimming at Q25, MiXCR alignment, in-frame beta chains only. For every CDR3 protein sequence, its rows merge into one entry that carries the most common genes and DNA. This sample has about 770,000 distinct CDR3 sequences in its table, and 25% to 35% of those were observed once. The ten largest make up about an eighth of the sample.

The receptor was derived from a human donor in good health (CMV status not recorded). Some clones in this sample may be carry-over from other donors' samples. The sample consisted of cultured CD8+ T cells from PBMCs, taken from culture after CMV antigen stimulation. The sequence is built from TRBV6-1 and TRBJ1-1, with no reliable assignment of the D segment. The CDR3 protein: CASSEPGVLNTEAFF. The sequenced DNA: TGTGCCAGCAGTGAACCCGGAGTGCTGAACACTGAAGCTTTCTTT.